A single sample gave rise to the 25 T cell receptor beta chains below, sequenced in a study of shared clonotypes between healthy human individuals. Naive CD8 populations comprised CD45RO-negative cells positively selected for CCR7, excluding terminally differentiated effector memory CD45RA+ cells. The data were produced by immunoSEQ multiplex PCR, yet TCRdb's version contains in-frame clones alone and is incomplete. The sample yields about 2 million clones, about 95% seen once. Sequenced input: naive CD8+ T cells sorted from blood. These TCRs come from a man in his late teens or twenties in good health.

This chain joins TRBV2 and TRBJ2-1; no definite D call. With 3 bases removed from V and 0 bases from J, the gap between germline ends came to 3 bases. Germline CDR1 and CDR2: SNHLY and FYNNEI. The CDR3 extends over 13 amino acids. The CDR3 DNA reads as TGTGCCAGCAGTGAGAACTCCTACAATGAGCAGTTCTTC. It specifies CASSENSYNEQFF.

The chain employs TRBV6-5 and TRBJ1-1; 7 bases line up with TRBD1. Germline V gene lookup returns CDR1 MNHEY and CDR2 SVGAGI. J was trimmed by 5 bases and V by 6 bases; bases with no gene match: 12. The CDR3 totals 15 residues. The CDR3 is CASRMGTASWTEAFF. CDR3 sequence (DNA): TGTGCCAGCAGGATGGGGACAGCCTCGTGGACTGAAGCTTTCTTT.

V usage is TRBV11-2 and J usage is TRBJ2-1, with D unresolved. CDR3 length: 14 residues. V was trimmed by 5 bases and J by 5 bases, leaving 13 bases between them. From germline, CDR1 is SGHAT and CDR2 FQNNGV. The DNA of the CDR3 is TGTGCCAGCAGCCCCCCTGGGTCTAACAATGAGCAGTTCTTC. Translation gives CASSPPGSNNEQFF.

The chain combines TRBV4-1 with TRBJ2-3, with no clear D. The CDR3 has 17 amino acids. CDR1 and CDR2 (germline): MGHRA, YSYEKL. V lost 0 bases and J 5 bases, leaving 18 bases between the germline ends. The CDR3 bases are TGCGCCAGCAGCCAAGAGCATGGCGGCCGAGGAGAAGATACGCAGTATTTT. It specifies CASSQEHGGRGEDTQYF.

This clone appeared a single time. The J gene is TRBJ2-3, the V gene TRBV5-6, with TRBD2 matching over 11 bases. With V trimmed by 0 bases and J by 4 bases, 7 bases remained unmatched. The CDR3 sequence is 17 residues long. Germline V gene data show CDR1 as SGHDT and CDR2 as YYEEEE. CDR3 sequence reads: CASSLELAGDRADTQYF. The CDR3 bases are TGTGCCAGCAGCTTGGAACTAGCGGGAGATAGGGCAGATACGCAGTATTTT. The full variable domain, in which reference TRBV5-6 and TRBJ2-3 provide the parts outside the CDR3, is DAGVTQSPTHLIKTRGQQVTLRCSPKSGHDTVSWYQQALGQGPQFIFQYYEEEERQRGNFPDRFSGHQFPNYSSELNVNALLLGDSALYLCASSLELAGDRADTQYFGPGTRLTVL.

The chain is built from TRBV27 and TRBJ2-1; 12 bases agree with TRBD1. The J segment lost 9 bases and the V segment lost 3 bases, leaving 6 bases of the junction unmatched. The CDR3 consists of 15 residues. Germline lookup yields CDR1 MNHEY and CDR2 SMNVEV (reference sequence). The CDR3 nucleotides read TGTGCCAGCAGTTTTTCTCGGGACAGGGGGCCTGAGCAGTTCTTC. Amino acid sequence: CASSFSRDRGPEQFF.

The table lists this clone with a count of one. The rearrangement links TRBV4-1 to TRBJ2-1, with D unclear. The V gene's germline CDR1 is MGHRA and CDR2 YSYEKL. There are 13 residues in the CDR3. V was trimmed by 1 base and J by 7 bases, leaving 8 bases between them. CDR3 loop: CASSQGRENEQFF. The CDR3 DNA is TGCGCCAGCAGCCAAGGTAGAGAGAATGAGCAGTTCTTC.

The chain links TRBV25-1 to TRBJ2-7; tentatively, D is TRBD1 (6 bases). The V and J ends lost 7 bases and 0 bases respectively, with 22 bases between them. Germline V gene data show CDR1 as MGHDK and CDR2 as SYGVNS. The CDR3 is 17 amino acids. CDR3 residues: CASTAFERTDSSYEQYF. The CDR3 DNA is TGTGCCAGCACCGCCTTTGAGAGGACAGATAGCTCCTACGAGCAGTACTTC.

The rearrangement links TRBV5-1 to TRBJ2-7, with TRBD1 matching 9 bases. V trimming: 1 base; J trimming: 4 bases; junction bases outside the gene matches: 6. In germline, CDR1 is SGHRS, CDR2 YFSETQ. The length of the CDR3 is 15 residues. CDR3 DNA sequence: TGCGCCAGCAGCTTGAGCTTCGACAGGGGGTACGAGCAGTACTTC. As protein: CASSLSFDRGYEQYF. Together with reference TRBV5-1 and TRBJ2-7, the CDR3 gives the full variable domain: KAGVTQTPRYLIKTRGQQVTLSCSPISGHRSVSWYQQTPGQGLQFLFEYFSETQRNKGNFPGRFSGRQFSNSRSEMNVSTLELGDSALYLCASSLSFDRGYEQYFGPGTRLTVT.

In nucleotides, the CDR3 is TGTGCCAGCAGTGAAGCTCGGACTGCGCGATCGGGCTCTGGAAACACCATATATTTT. It yields the protein CASSEARTARSGSGNTIYF. The V gene is TRBV6-1, the J gene TRBJ1-3; D gene uncertain. Germline assignment: CDR1 MNHNS and CDR2 SASEGT. Trimming pared 0 bases from V and 0 bases from J, leaving 18 bases between. The CDR3 consists of 19 residues.

The chain employs TRBV6-5 and TRBJ2-2; tentative D call: TRBD2 (6 bases). Germline CDR1 is MNHEY and CDR2 is SVGAGI. This CDR3 spans 15 amino acids. Trimming took off 2 bases at V and 6 bases at J, with 13 bases between the two ends. The CDR3 nucleotides read TGTGCCAGCAGTTACGACACGGGACTCGCCGGGGAGCTGTTTTTT. Residues: CASSYDTGLAGELFF.

This chain joins TRBV4-1 and TRBJ1-1; D gene unclear. The V end lost 1 base, the J end lost 0 bases, and 9 bases lay between the germline ends. Germline V gene sequence: CDR1 MGHRA, CDR2 YSYEKL. The CDR3 totals 15 residues. The CDR3: CASSQVRYMNTEAFF. The CDR3 DNA reads TGCGCCAGCAGCCAAGTACGCTACATGAACACTGAAGCTTTCTTT.

The CDR3 DNA sequence: TGTGCCAGCAGGGAGGCAGGGGGTGTCTATGGCTACACCTTC. It specifies CASREAGGVYGYTF. This chain joins TRBV27 and TRBJ1-2, with 7 bases that match TRBD1. Trimming took 6 bases from V and 4 from J; bases not matched to a gene: 8. Germline loops: CDR1 MNHEY, CDR2 SMNVEV (reference sequence). The CDR3 is made up of 14 amino acids.

In the case of this clone: The identical CDR3 is also encoded by other nucleotide sequences in the sample. This chain connects TRBV29-1 to TRBJ2-7; a weak D match, TRBD1 (6 bases). CDR1 SQVTM and CDR2 ANQGSEA come from the germline V gene. The CDR3 totals 12 residues. Trimming left V 5 bases short and J 1 base short, with 9 bases between. The CDR3 nucleotides are TGCAGCGTTTGGACAGAATCCTACGAGCAGTACTTC. Translated: CSVWTESYEQYF.

A word on this clone: The junction departs from the called germline gene at one end, perhaps through a read error. The chain recombines TRBV7-7 with TRBJ2-1; D is possibly TRBD2 (6 bases). This CDR3 region has 15 residues. Germline V gives CDR1 SSHAT, CDR2 FNYEAQ (reference sequence). The CDR3 sequence: CASSQRLDGLTEQFF. CDR3 nucleotide sequence: TGTGCTAGCAGCCAAAGACTAGATGGGTTAACTGAGCAGTTCTTC.

The chain uses TRBV4-1 and TRBJ1-6; TRBD1 matches at 10 bases. V gave up 1 base and J gave up 5 bases; unmatched junction bases: 5. This CDR3 is 17 amino acids long. Germline CDR1 is MGHRA and CDR2 is YSYEKL. This CDR3 is CASSQATTGGNNSPLHF. In DNA, the CDR3 is TGCGCCAGCAGCCAAGCCACGACAGGGGGCAATAATTCACCCCTCCACTTT.

The chain has TRBV10-3 and TRBJ2-7; the match to TRBD2 covers 9 bases. The CDR3 extends over 13 amino acids. V was clipped by 0 bases and J by 12 bases; unmatched bases: 6. CDR1 ENHRY and CDR2 SYGVKD come from the germline V gene. The CDR3 loop is CAISESLASGMYF. In DNA form, the CDR3 reads TGTGCCATCAGTGAGTCGTTGGCTAGCGGGATGTACTTC.

The CDR3 is CASSGGASTDTQYF. The CDR3 DNA is TGTGCCAGCAGCGGGGGGGCTAGCACAGATACGCAGTATTTT. The chain carries TRBV5-4 and TRBJ2-3, with TRBD2 as a possible D gene (7 bases). The V end was cut by 4 bases, the J end by 0 bases, with 9 bases between. Per the germline V gene, CDR1 is SGHNT and CDR2 is YYREEE (reference sequence). There are 14 residues in the CDR3.

The chain links TRBV10-2 to TRBJ2-7; 11 bases agree with TRBD1. J lost 2 bases, V lost 7 bases, and 7 bases had no gene match. The CDR3 contains 15 residues. Germline CDR1 and CDR2: WSHSY and SAAADI. In nucleotides, the CDR3 is TGCGCCAGCACCGTGAGGGGACAGGGGGCCTACGAGCAGTACTTC. It specifies CASTVRGQGAYEQYF.

The chain carries TRBV2 and TRBJ1-5, with D perhaps TRBD1 (6 bases). The CDR3 contains 15 residues. Trimming left V 4 bases short and J 5 bases short, with 15 bases between. Germline values: CDR1 SNHLY, CDR2 FYNNEI. The CDR3 DNA reads TGTGCCAGCAGTGGTCGGGACATCGACGATCAGCCCCAGCATTTT. Residues: CASSGRDIDDQPQHF.

About this clone itself: The same CDR3 also results from other DNA sequences found in this sample. The V call is TRBV27, the J call TRBJ2-7; 7 bases are shared with TRBD2. Trimming removed 1 base from V and 0 bases from J; junction bases left unmatched: 3. Germline values: CDR1 MNHEY, CDR2 SMNVEV (reference sequence). CDR3 length: 15 amino acids. The chain's CDR3 is CASSLWGGSSYEQYF. In DNA, the CDR3 is TGTGCCAGCAGTTTATGGGGCGGGAGCTCCTACGAGCAGTACTTC.

The V gene is TRBV19, the J gene TRBJ2-7, with D possibly matching TRBD2 (5 bases). The ends were cut back, 3 bases at V and 3 bases at J, with 18 bases in the middle. CDR3 size: 16 residues. The germline CDR1 and CDR2 sequences are LNHDA and SQIVND (reference sequence). The CDR3 sequence: CASSIALANDYYEQYF. Written as DNA, the CDR3 is TGTGCCAGTAGTATTGCGTTAGCGAATGATTACTACGAGCAGTACTTC. The whole variable domain, filled in from reference TRBV19 and TRBJ2-7, reads DGGITQSPKYLFRKEGQNVTLSCEQNLNHDAMYWYRQDPGQGLRLIYYSQIVNDFQKGDIAEGYSVSREKKESFPLTVTSAQKNPTAFYLCASSIALANDYYEQYFGPGTRLTVT.

This sequence joins TRBV2 and TRBJ1-1; D unclear. Trimming took off 3 bases at V and 1 base at J, with 18 bases between the two ends. This CDR3 has 17 residues. Germline values: CDR1 SNHLY, CDR2 FYNNEI. The CDR3 DNA reads TGTGCCAGCAGTGACCGGGCCCTTAAGGGTGGGAACACTGAAGCTTTCTTT. Translating it yields CASSDRALKGGNTEAFF.

The chain is built from TRBV27 and TRBJ2-7; tentatively, D is TRBD1 (6 bases). The CDR3 runs to 13 residues. The germline V and J ends were trimmed by 5 bases and 4 bases, with 12 bases remaining between them. Germline V gene lookup returns CDR1 MNHEY and CDR2 SMNVEV (reference sequence). For the CDR3, the DNA is TGTGCCAGCAGTGTGAACAGGGAGTACGAGCAGTACTTC. This sequence encodes CASSVNREYEQYF.

V is TRBV11-3 and J is TRBJ2-3, with D uncertain. Germline V gene lookup returns CDR1 SGHNT and CDR2 YENEEA. There are 15 residues in the CDR3. The ends were cut back, 5 bases at V and 0 bases at J, with 12 bases in the middle. This chain's CDR3 is CASSPGPTSTDTQYF. CDR3 in DNA: TGTGCCAGCAGCCCAGGACCCACTAGCACAGATACGCAGTATTTT. The full variable domain, its missing parts supplied by reference TRBV11-3 and TRBJ2-3, is EAGVVQSPRYKIIEKKQPVAFWCNPISGHNTLYWYLQNLGQGPELLIRYENEEAVDDSQLPKDRFSAERLKGVDSTLKIQPAELGDSAVYLCASSPGPTSTDTQYFGPGTRLTVL.